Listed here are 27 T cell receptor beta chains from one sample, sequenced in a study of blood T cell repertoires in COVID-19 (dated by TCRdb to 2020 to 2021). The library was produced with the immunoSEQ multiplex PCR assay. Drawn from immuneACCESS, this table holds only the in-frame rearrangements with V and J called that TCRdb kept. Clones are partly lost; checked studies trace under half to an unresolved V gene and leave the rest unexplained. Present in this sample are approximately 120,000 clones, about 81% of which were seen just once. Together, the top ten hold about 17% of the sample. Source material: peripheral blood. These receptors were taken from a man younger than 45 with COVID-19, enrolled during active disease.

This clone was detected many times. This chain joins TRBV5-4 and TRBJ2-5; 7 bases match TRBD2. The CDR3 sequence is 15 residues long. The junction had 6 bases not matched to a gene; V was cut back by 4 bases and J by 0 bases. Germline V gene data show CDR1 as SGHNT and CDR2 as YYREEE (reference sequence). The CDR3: CASSRDYLNQETQYF. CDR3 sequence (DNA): TGTGCCAGCAGCCGGGACTACTTAAACCAAGAGACCCAGTACTTC.

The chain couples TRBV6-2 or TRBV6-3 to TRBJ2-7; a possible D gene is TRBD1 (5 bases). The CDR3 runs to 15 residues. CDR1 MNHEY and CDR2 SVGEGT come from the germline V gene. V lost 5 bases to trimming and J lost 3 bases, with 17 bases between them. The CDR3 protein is CASSQGGGVGYEQYF. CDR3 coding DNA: TGTGCCAGCAGTCAGGGTGGCGGAGTGGGCTACGAGCAGTACTTC.

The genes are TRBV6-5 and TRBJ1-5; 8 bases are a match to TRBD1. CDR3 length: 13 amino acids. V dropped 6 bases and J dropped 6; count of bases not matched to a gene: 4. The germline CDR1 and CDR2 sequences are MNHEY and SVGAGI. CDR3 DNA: TGTGCCAGCAGGCAGGGGGCCCTTCAGCCCCAGCATTTT. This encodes CASRQGALQPQHF.

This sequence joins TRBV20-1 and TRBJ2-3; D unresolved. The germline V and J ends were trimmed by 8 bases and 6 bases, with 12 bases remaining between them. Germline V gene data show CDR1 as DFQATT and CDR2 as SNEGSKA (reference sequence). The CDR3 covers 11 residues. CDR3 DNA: TGCAGTAGCCAAGTCGCGGATACGCAGTATTTT. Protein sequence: CSSQVADTQYF.

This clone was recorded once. The CDR3 DNA reads TGTGCCAGCAGCTTAGATCTTAACTATGGCTACACCTTC. Its protein is CASSLDLNYGYTF. This chain connects TRBV7-2 to TRBJ1-2; D gene ambiguous. Per germline, CDR1 SGHTA and CDR2 FQGNSA. The V end lost 1 base, the J end lost 1 base, and 4 bases lay between the germline ends. The CDR3 is made up of 13 amino acids.

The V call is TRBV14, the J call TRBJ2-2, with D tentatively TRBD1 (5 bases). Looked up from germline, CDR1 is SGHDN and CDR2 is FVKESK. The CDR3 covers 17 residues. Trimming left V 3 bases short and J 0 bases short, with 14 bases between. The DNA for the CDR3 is TGTGCCAGCAGCCAGGTCGTTGGGGCGCCGAACACCGGGGAGCTGTTTTTT. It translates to CASSQVVGAPNTGELFF.

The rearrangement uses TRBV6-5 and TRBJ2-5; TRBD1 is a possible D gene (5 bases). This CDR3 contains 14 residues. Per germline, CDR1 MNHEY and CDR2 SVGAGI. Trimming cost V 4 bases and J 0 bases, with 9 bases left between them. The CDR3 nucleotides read TGTGCCAGCAGTTTCCTCAGGGACCAAGAGACCCAGTACTTC. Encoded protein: CASSFLRDQETQYF.

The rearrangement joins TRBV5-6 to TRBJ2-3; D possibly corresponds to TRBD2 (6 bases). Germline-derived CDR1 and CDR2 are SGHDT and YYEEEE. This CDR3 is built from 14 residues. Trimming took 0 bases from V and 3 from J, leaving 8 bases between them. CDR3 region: CASSLVRGTDTQYF. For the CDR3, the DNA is TGTGCCAGCAGCTTGGTGCGGGGTACAGATACGCAGTATTTT.

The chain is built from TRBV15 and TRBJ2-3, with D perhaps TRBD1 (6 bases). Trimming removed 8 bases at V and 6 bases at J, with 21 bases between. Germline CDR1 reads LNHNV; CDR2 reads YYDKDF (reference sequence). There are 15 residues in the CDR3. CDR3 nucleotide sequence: TGTGCCACCTCTCCTCGGGACACCCTTCTGGATACGCAGTATTTT. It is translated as CATSPRDTLLDTQYF.

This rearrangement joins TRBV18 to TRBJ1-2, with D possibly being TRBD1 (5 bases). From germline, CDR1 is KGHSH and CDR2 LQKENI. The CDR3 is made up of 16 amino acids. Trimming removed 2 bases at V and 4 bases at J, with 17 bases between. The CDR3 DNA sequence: TGTGCCAGCTCACCAGCCAGGGCGCGGGATACCTATGGCTACACCTTC. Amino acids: CASSPARARDTYGYTF. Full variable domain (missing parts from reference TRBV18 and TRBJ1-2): NAGVMQNPRHLVRRRGQEARLRCSPMKGHSHVYWYRQLPEEGLKFMVYLQKENIIDESGMPKERFSAEFPKEGPSILRIQQVVRGDSAAYFCASSPARARDTYGYTFGSGTRLTVV.

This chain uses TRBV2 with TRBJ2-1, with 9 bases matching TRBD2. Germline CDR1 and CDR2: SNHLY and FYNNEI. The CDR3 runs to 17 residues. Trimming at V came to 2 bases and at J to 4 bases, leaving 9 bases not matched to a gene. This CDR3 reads CASSEIGGGALYNEQFF. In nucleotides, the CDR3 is TGTGCCAGCAGTGAAATCGGCGGGGGGGCCTTATACAATGAGCAGTTCTTC.

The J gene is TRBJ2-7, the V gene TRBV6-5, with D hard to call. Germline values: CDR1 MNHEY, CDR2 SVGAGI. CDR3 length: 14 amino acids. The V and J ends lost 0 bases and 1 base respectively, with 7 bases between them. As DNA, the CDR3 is TGTGCCAGCAGTTACTCGTCTTATTCCTACGAGCAGTACTTC. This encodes CASSYSSYSYEQYF.

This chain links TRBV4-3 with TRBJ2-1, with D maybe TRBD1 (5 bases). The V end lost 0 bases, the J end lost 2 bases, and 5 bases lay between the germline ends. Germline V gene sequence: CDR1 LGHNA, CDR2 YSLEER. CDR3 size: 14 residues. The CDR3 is CASSQEGAYNEQFF. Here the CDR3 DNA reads TGCGCCAGCAGCCAAGAAGGGGCCTACAATGAGCAGTTCTTC.

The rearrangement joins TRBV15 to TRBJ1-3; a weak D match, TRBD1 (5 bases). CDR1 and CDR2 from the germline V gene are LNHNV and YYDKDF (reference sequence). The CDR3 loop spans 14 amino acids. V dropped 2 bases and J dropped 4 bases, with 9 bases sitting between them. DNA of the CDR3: TGTGCCACCAGCAGACAGGGTTGGGGAAACACCATATATTTT. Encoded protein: CATSRQGWGNTIYF. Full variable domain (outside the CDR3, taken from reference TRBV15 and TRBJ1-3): DAMVIQNPRYQVTQFGKPVTLSCSQTLNHNVMYWYQQKSSQAPKLLFHYYDKDFNNEADTPDNFQSRRPNTSFCFLDIRSPGLGDTAMYLCATSRQGWGNTIYFGEGSWLTVV.

The CDR3: CASSTVTAWLGTNEKLFF. The CDR3 DNA sequence: TGTGCCAGCAGTACGGTTACAGCCTGGCTCGGAACTAATGAAAAACTGTTTTTT. The V gene is TRBV6-2 or TRBV6-3, the J gene TRBJ1-4; unclear D gene. The V gene's germline CDR1 is MNHEY and CDR2 SVGEGT. The V end was cut by 5 bases, the J end by 1 base, with 20 bases between. The CDR3 runs to 18 residues.

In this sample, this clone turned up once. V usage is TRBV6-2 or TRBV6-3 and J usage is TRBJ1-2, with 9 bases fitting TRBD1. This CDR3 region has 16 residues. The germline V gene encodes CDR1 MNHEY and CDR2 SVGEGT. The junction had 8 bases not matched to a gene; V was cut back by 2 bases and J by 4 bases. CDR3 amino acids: CASSYPDRGESYGYTF. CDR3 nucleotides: TGTGCCAGCAGTTACCCGGACAGGGGAGAAAGCTATGGCTACACCTTC.

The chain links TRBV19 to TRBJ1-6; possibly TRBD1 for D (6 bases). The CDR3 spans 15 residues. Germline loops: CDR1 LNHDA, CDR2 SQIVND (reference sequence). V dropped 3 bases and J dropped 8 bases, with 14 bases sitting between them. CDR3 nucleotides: TGTGCCAGTAGTATCGGCAGGGGTGGTTATTCACCCCTCCACTTT. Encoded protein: CASSIGRGGYSPLHF.

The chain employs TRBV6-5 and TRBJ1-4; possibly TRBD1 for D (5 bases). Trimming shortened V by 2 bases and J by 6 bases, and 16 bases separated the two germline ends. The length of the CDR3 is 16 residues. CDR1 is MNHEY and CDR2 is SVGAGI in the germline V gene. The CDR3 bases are TGTGCCAGCAGTTACGGCGGGAACTGGGGGTATGAAAAACTGTTTTTT. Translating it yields CASSYGGNWGYEKLFF.

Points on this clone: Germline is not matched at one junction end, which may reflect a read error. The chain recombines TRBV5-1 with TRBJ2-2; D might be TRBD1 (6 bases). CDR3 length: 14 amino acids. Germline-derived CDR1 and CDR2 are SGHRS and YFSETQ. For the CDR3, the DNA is TGCGTCAGCAGCGATCAGGGGTCCACCGGGGAGCTGTTTTTT. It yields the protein CVSSDQGSTGELFF.

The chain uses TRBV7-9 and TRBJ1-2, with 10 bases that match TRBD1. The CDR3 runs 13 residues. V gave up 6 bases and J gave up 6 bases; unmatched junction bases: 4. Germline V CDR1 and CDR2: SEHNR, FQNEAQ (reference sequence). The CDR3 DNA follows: TGTGCCAGCAGTGTGACAGGGGGCGATGGCTACACCTTC. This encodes CASSVTGGDGYTF.

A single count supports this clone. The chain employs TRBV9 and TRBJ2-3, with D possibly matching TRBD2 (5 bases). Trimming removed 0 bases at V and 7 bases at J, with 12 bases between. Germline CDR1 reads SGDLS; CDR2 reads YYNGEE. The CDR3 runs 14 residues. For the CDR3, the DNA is TGTGCCAGCAGCGTAGTTGGGTTCGGGAATACGCAGTATTTT. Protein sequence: CASSVVGFGNTQYF. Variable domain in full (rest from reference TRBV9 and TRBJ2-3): DSGVTQTPKHLITATGQRVTLRCSPRSGDLSVYWYQQSLDQGLQFLIQYYNGEERAKGNILERFSAQQFPDLHSELNLSSLELGDSALYFCASSVVGFGNTQYFGPGTRLTVL.

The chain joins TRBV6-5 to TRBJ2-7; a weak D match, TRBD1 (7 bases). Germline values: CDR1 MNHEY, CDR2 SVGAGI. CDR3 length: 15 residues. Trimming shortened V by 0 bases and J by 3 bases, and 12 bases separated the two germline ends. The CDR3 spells CASSYSSRGVYEQYF. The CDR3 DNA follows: TGTGCCAGCAGTTACTCGTCCAGGGGGGTCTACGAGCAGTACTTC.

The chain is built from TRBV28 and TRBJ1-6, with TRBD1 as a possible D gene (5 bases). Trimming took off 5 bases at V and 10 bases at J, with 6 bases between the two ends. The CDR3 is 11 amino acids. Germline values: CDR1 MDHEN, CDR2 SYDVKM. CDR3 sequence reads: CASSRGSPLHF. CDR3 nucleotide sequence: TGTGCCAGCAGTAGGGGATCACCCCTCCACTTT.

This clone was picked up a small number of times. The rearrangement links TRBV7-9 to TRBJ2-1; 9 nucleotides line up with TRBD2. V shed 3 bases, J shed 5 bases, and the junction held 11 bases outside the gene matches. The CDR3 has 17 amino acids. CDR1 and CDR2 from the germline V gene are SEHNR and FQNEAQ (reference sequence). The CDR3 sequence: CASSLRGGLASNNEQFF. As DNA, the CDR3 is TGTGCCAGCAGCTTGCGTGGAGGACTAGCGAGTAACAATGAGCAGTTCTTC. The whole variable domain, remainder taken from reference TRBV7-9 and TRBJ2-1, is DTGVSQNPRHKITKRGQNVTFRCDPISEHNRLYWYRQTLGQGPEFLTYFQNEAQLEKSRLLSDRFSAERPKGSFSTLEIQRTEQGDSAMYLCASSLRGGLASNNEQFFGPGTRLTVL.

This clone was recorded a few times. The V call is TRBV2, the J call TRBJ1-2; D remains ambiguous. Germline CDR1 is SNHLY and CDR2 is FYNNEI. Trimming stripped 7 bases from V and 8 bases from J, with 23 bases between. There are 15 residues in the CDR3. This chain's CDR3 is CASMLDIARKAGYTF. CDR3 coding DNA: TGTGCCAGCATGCTGGATATCGCACGGAAAGCGGGCTACACCTTC.

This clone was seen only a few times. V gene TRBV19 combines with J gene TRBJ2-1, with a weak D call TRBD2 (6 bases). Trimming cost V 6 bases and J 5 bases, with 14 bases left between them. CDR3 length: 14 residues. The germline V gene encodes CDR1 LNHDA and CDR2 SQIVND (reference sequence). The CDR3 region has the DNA TGTGCCAGTAGCGTCGGGAGACAGAACAATGAGCAGTTCTTC. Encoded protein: CASSVGRQNNEQFF.

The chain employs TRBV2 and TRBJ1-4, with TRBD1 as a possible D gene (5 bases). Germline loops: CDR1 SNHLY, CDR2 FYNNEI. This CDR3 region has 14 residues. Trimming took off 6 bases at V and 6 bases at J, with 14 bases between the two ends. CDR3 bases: TGTGCCAGCAGGGCCGGGACTTGGGATGAAAAACTGTTTTTT. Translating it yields CASRAGTWDEKLFF.